The 10 T cell receptor beta chains below come from one sample, sequenced in a study of T-cell reconstitution after alpha-beta-depleted transplantation in children. TCRbeta library preparation incorporated unique molecular identifiers. One entry per CDR3 protein, called by TCRdb with MiXCR from the PCR reads. The table has 230,000 or so distinct CDR3 sequences, approximately 12% seen once. The sequencing here drew on PBMCs from the stem cell graft donor, taken from the stem cell graft. The receptors here all came from a human donor who donated a stem cell graft to a child with acute lymphoblastic leukemia.

V usage is TRBV12-3 or TRBV12-4 and J usage is TRBJ2-3; no firm D call. V lost 4 bases and J 5 bases, leaving 7 bases between the germline ends. The CDR3 is made up of 12 amino acids. Here the CDR3 reads CASSSELDTQYF. Written as DNA, the CDR3 is TGTGCCAGCAGTTCGGAACTAGATACGCAGTATTTT.

This clonotype was picked up a small number of times. The chain couples TRBV18 to TRBJ2-3; 7 bases line up with TRBD1. V shed 1 base, J shed 4 bases, and the junction held 5 bases outside the gene matches. The CDR3 covers 15 residues. Germline V gene data show CDR1 as KGHSH and CDR2 as LQKENI. The CDR3 coding sequence is TGTGCCAGCTCACCACAGGGGGCGAGTGCAGATACGCAGTATTTT. Amino acids: CASSPQGASADTQYF.

As concerns this clonotype: Possible read error: a much larger clone is one base away. The chain couples TRBV12-3 or TRBV12-4 to TRBJ2-5; D is possibly TRBD1 or TRBD2 (5 bases each). This CDR3 has 13 amino acids. Written as DNA, the CDR3 is TGTGCCAGCGGTTTAGTAGAGGGGGAGACCCAGTACTTC. This codes for CASGLVEGETQYF.

This sequence joins TRBV11-3 and TRBJ1-1, with TRBD1 matching 8 bases. The J segment lost 5 bases and the V segment lost 0 bases, leaving 8 bases of the junction unmatched. The CDR3 sequence is 16 residues long. The germline gives CDR1 SGHNT, CDR2 YENEEA. CDR3 sequence reads: CASSLDRTGPRTEAFF. As DNA, the CDR3 is TGTGCCAGCAGCTTAGATCGGACAGGGCCTCGGACTGAAGCTTTCTTT. Filled out from reference TRBV11-3 and TRBJ1-1, the complete variable domain reads EAGVVQSPRYKIIEKKQPVAFWCNPISGHNTLYWYLQNLGQGPELLIRYENEEAVDDSQLPKDRFSAERLKGVDSTLKIQPAELGDSAVYLCASSLDRTGPRTEAFFGQGTRLTVV.

Many counts were recorded for this clonotype. The V and J genes are TRBV7-9 and TRBJ2-1; D is possibly TRBD2 (6 bases). Germline V gene lookup returns CDR1 SEHNR and CDR2 FQNEAQ (reference sequence). There are 13 residues in the CDR3. V lost 2 bases, J lost 6 bases, and 8 bases lay in between. The CDR3 protein is CASSLSAGNEQFF. The CDR3, as DNA: TGTGCCAGCAGCTTATCAGCGGGCAATGAGCAGTTCTTC.

The chain links TRBV7-9 to TRBJ1-2; unclear D gene. The germline gives CDR1 SEHNR, CDR2 FQNEAQ (reference sequence). V lost 4 bases, J lost 8 bases, and 11 bases lay in between. CDR3 length equals 12 residues. CDR3: CASSSSEWGYTF. CDR3 DNA: TGTGCCAGCAGCTCGTCAGAGTGGGGCTACACCTTC.

In its sample, this clonotype was seen many times. This sequence joins TRBV21-1 and TRBJ2-3; the table's D call, TRBD2, has no DNA check behind it. TRBV21-1 has pseudogene status. The CDR3 is 16 amino acids. The CDR3 DNA sequence: TGTGCCAGCAGCAAAGTCGGGGGAGGGCGGAGAGATACGCAGTATTTT. This encodes CASSKVGGGRRDTQYF.

This clonotype is medium-sized in the sample. The V call is TRBV20-1, the J call TRBJ2-2, with 12 bases identical to TRBD2. J gave up 6 bases and V 0 bases, and 5 bases lay outside the gene matches. CDR1 is DFQATT and CDR2 is SNEGSKA in the germline V gene (reference sequence). The CDR3 totals 16 residues. CDR3 bases: TGCAGTGCTAGAGATCCTAGCGGGGGGGAATCCGGGGAGCTGTTTTTT. Protein sequence: CSARDPSGGESGELFF.

In this sample, this clonotype turned up many times. The chain links TRBV29-1 to TRBJ1-1, with D perhaps TRBD1 (6 bases). Germline V gene sequence: CDR1 SQVTM, CDR2 ANQGSEA. CDR3 size: 16 residues. Trimming shortened V by 3 bases and J by 1 base, and 18 bases separated the two germline ends. The CDR3 here is CSVDLRGLGTNTEAFF. Written as DNA, the CDR3 is TGCAGCGTTGATCTTCGGGGGCTCGGAACGAACACTGAAGCTTTCTTT.

This clonotype was recorded at least ten times. V and J are TRBV29-1 and TRBJ2-7, with 10 positions matching TRBD2. This CDR3 has 14 residues. The germline gives CDR1 SQVTM, CDR2 ANQGSEA. After removal of 6 bases from V and 3 bases from J, the junction contained 8 bases not matched to a gene. This chain's CDR3 is CSVLKREGLYEQYF. Here the CDR3 DNA reads TGCAGCGTCTTAAAGCGGGAGGGCCTCTACGAGCAGTACTTC.